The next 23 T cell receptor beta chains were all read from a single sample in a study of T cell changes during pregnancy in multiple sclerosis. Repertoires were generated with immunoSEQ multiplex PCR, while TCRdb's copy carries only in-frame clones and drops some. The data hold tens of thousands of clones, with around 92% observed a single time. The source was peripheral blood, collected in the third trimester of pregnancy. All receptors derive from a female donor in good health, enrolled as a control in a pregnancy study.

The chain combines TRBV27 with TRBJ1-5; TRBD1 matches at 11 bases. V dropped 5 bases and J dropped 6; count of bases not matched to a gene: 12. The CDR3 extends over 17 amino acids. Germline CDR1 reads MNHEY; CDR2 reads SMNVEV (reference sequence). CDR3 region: CASSHLRTGGLPQPQHF. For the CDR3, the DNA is TGTGCCAGCAGTCATCTTCGGACAGGGGGCTTGCCTCAGCCCCAGCATTTT.

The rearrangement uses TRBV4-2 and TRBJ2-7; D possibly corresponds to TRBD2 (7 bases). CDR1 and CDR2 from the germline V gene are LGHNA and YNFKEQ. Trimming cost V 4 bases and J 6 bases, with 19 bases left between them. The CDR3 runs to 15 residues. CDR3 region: CASSRGGQTICEQYF. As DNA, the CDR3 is TGTGCCAGCAGCCGGGGGGGCCAAACAATCTGCGAGCAGTACTTC.

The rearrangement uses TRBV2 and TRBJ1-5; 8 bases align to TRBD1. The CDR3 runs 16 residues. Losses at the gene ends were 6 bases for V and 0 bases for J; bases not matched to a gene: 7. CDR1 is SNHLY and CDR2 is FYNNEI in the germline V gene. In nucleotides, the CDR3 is TGTGCCAGCAGCGTCGGACAGGGCAATAGCAATCAGCCCCAGCATTTT. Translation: CASSVGQGNSNQPQHF.

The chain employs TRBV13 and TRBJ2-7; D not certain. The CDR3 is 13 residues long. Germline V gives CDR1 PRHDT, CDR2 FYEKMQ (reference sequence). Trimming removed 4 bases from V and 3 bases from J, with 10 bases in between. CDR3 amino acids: CASSSSSYYEQYF. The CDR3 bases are TGTGCCAGCAGCTCCTCCTCTTACTACGAGCAGTACTTC.

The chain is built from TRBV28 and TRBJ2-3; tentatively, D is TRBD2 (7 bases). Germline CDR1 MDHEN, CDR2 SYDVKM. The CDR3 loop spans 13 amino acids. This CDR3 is CAGGDTLGDTQYF. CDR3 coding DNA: TGTGCTGGGGGGGACACGCTAGGAGATACGCAGTATTTT.

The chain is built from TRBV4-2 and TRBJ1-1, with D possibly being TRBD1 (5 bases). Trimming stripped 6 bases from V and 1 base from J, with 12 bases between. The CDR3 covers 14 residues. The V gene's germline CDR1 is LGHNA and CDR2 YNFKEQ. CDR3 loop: CASRETESNTEAFF. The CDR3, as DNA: TGTGCCAGCAGAGAGACAGAGTCGAACACTGAAGCTTTCTTT.

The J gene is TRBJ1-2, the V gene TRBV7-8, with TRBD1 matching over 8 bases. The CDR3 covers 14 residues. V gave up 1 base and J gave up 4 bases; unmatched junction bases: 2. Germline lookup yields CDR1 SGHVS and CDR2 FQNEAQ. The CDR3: CASSLEQGGYGYTF. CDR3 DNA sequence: TGTGCCAGCAGCTTAGAACAGGGGGGCTATGGCTACACCTTC. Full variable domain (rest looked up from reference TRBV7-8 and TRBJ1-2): GAGVSQSPRYKVAKRGQDVALRCDPISGHVSLFWYQQALGQGPEFLTYFQNEAQLDKSGLPSDRFFAERPEGSVSTLKIQRTQQEDSAVYLCASSLEQGGYGYTFGSGTRLTVV.

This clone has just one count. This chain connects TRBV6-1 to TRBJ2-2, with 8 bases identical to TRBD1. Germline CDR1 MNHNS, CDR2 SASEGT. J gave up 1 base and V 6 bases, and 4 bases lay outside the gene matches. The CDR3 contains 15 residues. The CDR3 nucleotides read TGTGCCAGCAGGTGGGACAGGTTGAACACCGGGGAGCTGTTTTTT. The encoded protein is CASRWDRLNTGELFF.

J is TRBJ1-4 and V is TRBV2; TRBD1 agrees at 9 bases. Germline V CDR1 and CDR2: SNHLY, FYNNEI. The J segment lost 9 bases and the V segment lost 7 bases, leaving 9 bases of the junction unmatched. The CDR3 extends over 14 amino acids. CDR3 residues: CASTSGTGTQKLFF. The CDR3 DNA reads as TGTGCCAGCACCTCCGGGACAGGGACCCAAAAACTGTTTTTT.

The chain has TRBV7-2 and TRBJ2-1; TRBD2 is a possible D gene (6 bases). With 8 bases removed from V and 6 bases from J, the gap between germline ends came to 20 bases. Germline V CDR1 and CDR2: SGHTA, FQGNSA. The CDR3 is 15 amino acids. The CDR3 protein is CASSPDGGPGNEQFF. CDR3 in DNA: TGTGCCAGCTCACCTGATGGAGGGCCGGGCAATGAGCAGTTCTTC.

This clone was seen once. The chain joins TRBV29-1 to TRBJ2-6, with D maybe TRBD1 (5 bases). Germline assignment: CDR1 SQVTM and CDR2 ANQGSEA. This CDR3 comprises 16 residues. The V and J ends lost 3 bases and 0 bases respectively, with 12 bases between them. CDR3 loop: CSVEARVSSGANVLTF. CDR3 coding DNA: TGCAGCGTTGAGGCCAGGGTAAGCTCTGGGGCCAACGTCCTGACTTTC.

The chain's CDR3 is CASSPPDSLSYNEQFF. The CDR3 nucleotides read TGTGCCAGCAGCCCCCCCGACAGCCTTTCCTACAATGAGCAGTTCTTC. J is TRBJ2-1 and V is TRBV13; D perhaps matches TRBD1 (5 bases). The CDR3 runs to 16 residues. V was pared by 5 bases and J by 1 base, with 15 bases between. Per germline, CDR1 PRHDT and CDR2 FYEKMQ (reference sequence).

CDR3 residues: CASSQEGRGGGTEAFF. As DNA, the CDR3 is TGCGCCAGCAGCCAAGAGGGACGAGGGGGGGGCACTGAAGCTTTCTTT. The chain couples TRBV4-1 to TRBJ1-1, with TRBD1 as a possible D gene (6 bases). V was shortened by 0 bases and J by 4 bases, with 15 bases between the two germline ends. Germline assignment: CDR1 MGHRA and CDR2 YSYEKL. CDR3 length: 16 amino acids.

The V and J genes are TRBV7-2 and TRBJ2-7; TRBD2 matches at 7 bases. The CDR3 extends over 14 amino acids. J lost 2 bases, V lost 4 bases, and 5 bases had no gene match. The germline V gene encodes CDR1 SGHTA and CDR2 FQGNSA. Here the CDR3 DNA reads TGTGCCAGCAGCTCAAGGACTAGGACCTACGAGCAGTACTTC. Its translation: CASSSRTRTYEQYF.

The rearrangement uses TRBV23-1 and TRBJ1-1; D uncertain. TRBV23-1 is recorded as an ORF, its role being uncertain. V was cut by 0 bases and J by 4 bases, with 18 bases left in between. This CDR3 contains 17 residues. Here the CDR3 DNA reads TGCGCCAGCAGTCAATCAGAGGGCACCGTGGAGGGCACTGAAGCTTTCTTT. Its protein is CASSQSEGTVEGTEAFF.

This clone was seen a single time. The CDR3 spells CASSRTRGYGYTF. The CDR3 coding sequence is TGTGCCAGTAGTAGGACCAGAGGGTATGGCTACACCTTC. This chain connects TRBV19 to TRBJ1-2; D gene ambiguous. Germline loops: CDR1 LNHDA, CDR2 SQIVND (reference sequence). The CDR3 is made up of 13 amino acids. The ends were cut back, 4 bases at V and 5 bases at J, with 11 bases in the middle.

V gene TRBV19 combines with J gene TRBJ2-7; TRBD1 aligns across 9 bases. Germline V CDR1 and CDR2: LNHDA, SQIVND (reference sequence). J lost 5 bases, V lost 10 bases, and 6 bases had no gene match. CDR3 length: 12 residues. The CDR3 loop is CATRQGGNEQYF. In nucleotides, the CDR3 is TGTGCCACCCGACAGGGGGGAAACGAGCAGTACTTC.

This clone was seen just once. CDR3 DNA: TGTGCCAGTTTGAAGAGGGACAAGAACACTGAAGCTTTCTTT. Protein sequence: CASLKRDKNTEAFF. The chain recombines TRBV19 with TRBJ1-1; a weak D match, TRBD1 (6 bases). Germline loops: CDR1 LNHDA, CDR2 SQIVND (reference sequence). This CDR3 is 14 amino acids long. V was cut by 8 bases and J by 1 base, with 14 bases left in between. Full variable domain (rest looked up from reference TRBV19 and TRBJ1-1): DGGITQSPKYLFRKEGQNVTLSCEQNLNHDAMYWYRQDPGQGLRLIYYSQIVNDFQKGDIAEGYSVSREKKESFPLTVTSAQKNPTAFYLCASLKRDKNTEAFFGQGTRLTVV.

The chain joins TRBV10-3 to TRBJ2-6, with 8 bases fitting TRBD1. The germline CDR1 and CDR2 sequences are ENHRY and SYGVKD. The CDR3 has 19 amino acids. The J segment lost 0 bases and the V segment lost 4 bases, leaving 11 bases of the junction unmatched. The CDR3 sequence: CAISAPSQQGDSGANVLTF. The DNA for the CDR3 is TGTGCCATCAGTGCTCCCTCACAACAGGGGGACTCTGGGGCCAACGTCCTGACTTTC.

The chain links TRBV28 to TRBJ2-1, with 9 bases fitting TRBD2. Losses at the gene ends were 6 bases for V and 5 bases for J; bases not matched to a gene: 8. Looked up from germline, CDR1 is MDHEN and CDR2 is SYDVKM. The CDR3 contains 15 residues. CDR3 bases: TGTGCCAGCAGCTCCGCTAGCGGGACAAACAATGAGCAGTTCTTC. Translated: CASSSASGTNNEQFF.

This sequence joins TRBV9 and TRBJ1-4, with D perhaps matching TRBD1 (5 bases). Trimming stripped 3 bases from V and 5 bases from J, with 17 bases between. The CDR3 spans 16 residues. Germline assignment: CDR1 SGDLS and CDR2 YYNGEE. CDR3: CASSETGTLANEKLFF. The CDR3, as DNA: TGTGCCAGCAGCGAGACTGGGACTTTGGCAAATGAAAAACTGTTTTTT.

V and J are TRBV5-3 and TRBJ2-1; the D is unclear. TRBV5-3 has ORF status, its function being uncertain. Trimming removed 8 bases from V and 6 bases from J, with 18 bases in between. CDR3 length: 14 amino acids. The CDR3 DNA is TGTGCCAGGCGTTCCTCCTCGGTTGGCAATGAGCAGTTCTTC. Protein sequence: CARRSSSVGNEQFF.

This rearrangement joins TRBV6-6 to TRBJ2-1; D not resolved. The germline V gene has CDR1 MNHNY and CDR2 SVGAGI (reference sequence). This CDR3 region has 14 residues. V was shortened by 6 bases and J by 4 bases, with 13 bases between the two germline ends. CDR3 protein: CASRVVTGYNEQFF. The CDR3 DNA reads TGTGCCAGCAGGGTGGTTACCGGTTACAATGAGCAGTTCTTC.